The rows below give T cell receptor beta chains drawn from one sample of a study of OX40 agonist ivuxolimab in advanced cancers. This table comes from immunoSEQ multiplex PCR, and its TCRdb copy is limited to in-frame clones, with some not included. The repertoire holds 70,000 to 95,000 clones, with around 85% as singletons. Material: CD4+ or CD8+ T cells sorted from blood, obtained in a trial of the OX40 agonist ivuxolimab. Every receptor here comes from an adult with an advanced solid tumor such as melanoma, head and neck, liver or kidney cancer. Each CDR3 is given with its conserved first and last residue. The D gene is left open where the match is weak. Where a row states a size, it is once, few, many or the class of an expanded clone; other rows omit it.

TRBV23-1	-	-	TRBJ2-7	TGCGCCAGCACTATAACCTGGGGGACCCAGTCCTACGAGCAGTACTTC	CASTITWGTQSYEQYF
TRBV28	-	TRBD1	TRBJ1-1	TGTGCCAGCTACGACCCAGGGGGGGTAAAGACTGAAGCTTTCTTT	CASYDPGGVKTEAFF
TRBV6-1	few	TRBD2	TRBJ2-7	TGTGCCAGCAGTGAGGGCGGGGGGGGCCCCTACGAGCAGTACTTC	CASSEGGGGPYEQYF
TRBV5-4	-	-	TRBJ2-1	TGTGCCAGCAGCCCCCGCGGACAGCACAATGAGCAGTTCTTC	CASSPRGQHNEQFF
TRBV4-2	-	TRBD2	TRBJ2-2	TGTGCCAGCAGCCAAGTATCTCGGGAGGACACCGGGGAGCTGTTTTTT	CASSQVSREDTGELFF
TRBV6-1	-	-	TRBJ2-7	TGTGCCAGCAGTCAAATAACTGGCAGCTACGAGCAGTACTTC	CASSQITGSYEQYF
TRBV7-2	-	-	TRBJ1-1	TGTGCCAGCAGCTTAGTACAGGGCACTGAAGCTTTCTTT	CASSLVQGTEAFF
TRBV6-6	-	TRBD1	TRBJ1-6	TGTGCCAGCAGCTCCGGGACAGGGTCTAATTCACCCCTCCACTTT	CASSSGTGSNSPLHF
TRBV6-5	-	-	TRBJ2-5	TGTGCCAGCAGCCGCTCCAGCGACGGTTGGGAGACCCAGTACTTC	CASSRSSDGWETQYF
TRBV7-9	once	-	TRBJ1-6	TGTGCCAGCAGCTTAAACTTGGGCCACGGGTATAATTCACCCCTCCACTTT	CASSLNLGHGYNSPLHF
TRBV15	-	TRBD2	TRBJ2-7	TGTGCCACCAGCAGAAGCGGGGGCGAGCAGTACTTC	CATSRSGGEQYF
TRBV7-9	once	TRBD1	TRBJ1-4	TGTGCCAGCAGCTTAGAGGGGGCGGATTCCAAACTGTTTTTT	CASSLEGADSKLFF
TRBV4-3	once	-	TRBJ2-2	TGCGCCAGCAGCCTGGGAGGGGGCTTCGGGGAGCTGTTTTTT	CASSLGGGFGELFF
TRBV18	-	TRBD2	TRBJ2-1	TGTGCCAGCTCACGGGGACTAGCGGGAGACAATGAGCAGTTCTTC	CASSRGLAGDNEQFF
TRBV6-4	-	-	TRBJ1-5	TGTGCCAGCAGTGAGGGCAGCAATCAGCCCCAGCATTTT	CASSEGSNQPQHF
TRBV7-9	-	-	TRBJ1-3	TGTGCCAGCAGCCGACAGGGAAACACCATATATTTT	CASSRQGNTIYF
TRBV19	-	TRBD1	TRBJ1-5	TGTGCCAGTGCAGGGGGCGACGGATTTAATCAGCCCCAGCATTTT	CASAGGDGFNQPQHF
TRBV28	few	-	TRBJ2-3	TGTGCCAGCAGTTTTTCGGGAGCGGGAGATACGCAGTATTTT	CASSFSGAGDTQYF
TRBV6-1	-	TRBD1	TRBJ2-7	TGTGCCTCCACAAGGGACAGCTACGAGCAGTACTTC	CASTRDSYEQYF
TRBV5-1	-	-	TRBJ1-1	TGCGCCAGCAGCTTCTGGGGGACACTGAACACTGAAGCTTTCTTT	CASSFWGTLNTEAFF
TRBV7-3	-	-	TRBJ2-3	TGTGCCAGCAGCCCAACATTCCTTGCGCAGTATTTT	CASSPTFLAQYF
TRBV2	-	-	TRBJ1-1	TGTGCCAGCGGGAGGGGCGGAACTGAAGCTTTCTTT	CASGRGGTEAFF
TRBV6-5	-	-	TRBJ2-6	TGTGCCAGCACTCGGGGCCCTGGGGCCAACGTCCTGACTTTC	CASTRGPGANVLTF
TRBV5-6	-	TRBD1	TRBJ1-5	TGTGCCAGCAGCTTGCTCAGGGGGAATCAGCCCCAGCATTTT	CASSLLRGNQPQHF
TRBV12-5	-	-	TRBJ2-5	TGTGCTAGTGGTTTTGGAGGTTTGGCGGGGGCCGGGGAGACCCAGTACTTC	CASGFGGLAGAGETQYF
TRBV11-2	-	-	TRBJ2-5	TGTGCCAGCAGCTTAGACGGGACCCATTCGGAGACCCAGTACTTC	CASSLDGTHSETQYF
TRBV28	few	TRBD1	TRBJ2-7	TGTGCCAGCAGTTTGGGACAGGGCGGGGAGCAGTACTTC	CASSLGQGGEQYF
TRBV5-1	-	-	TRBJ1-6	TGCGCCAGCAAAGAGAGTTTGGGCGGTTCACCCCTCCACTTT	CASKESLGGSPLHF
TRBV15	few	TRBD1	TRBJ2-2	TGTGCCACCAGCAGAGGAGGGACAGGGGAAGCCGGGGAGCTGTTTTTT	CATSRGGTGEAGELFF
TRBV27	-	-	TRBJ1-2	TGTGCCAGCAGCCGTAACAGGGAGAATGGCTACACCTTC	CASSRNRENGYTF
TRBV6-5	-	TRBD2	TRBJ2-1	TGTGCCAGCAGCCCTGGGACTAGCGGGGGGAATGAGCAGTTCTTC	CASSPGTSGGNEQFF
TRBV9	-	TRBD1	TRBJ2-4	TGTGCCAGCAGCGTAGGGGACAGGGGGCGGCCCAAAAACATTCAGTACTTC	CASSVGDRGRPKNIQYF
TRBV7-2	-	-	TRBJ1-3	TGTGCCAGCAGCTTACAGTCAGGGTTGGGTAGCACCATATATTTT	CASSLQSGLGSTIYF
TRBV28	-	TRBD1	TRBJ1-6	TGTGCCAGCAGGATGACAGGGGGCAAATATTCACCCCTCCACTTT	CASRMTGGKYSPLHF
TRBV18	-	-	TRBJ2-3	TGTGCCAGCTCACTAACGGATACGCAGTATTTT	CASSLTDTQYF
TRBV5-4	-	-	TRBJ1-2	TGTGCCAGCGGCCCCAAGAGCGGCTATGGCTACACCTTC	CASGPKSGYGYTF
TRBV18	-	TRBD1	TRBJ2-7	TGTGCCAGCTCATATGGGACAGACAACTACGAGCAGTACTTC	CASSYGTDNYEQYF
TRBV11-2	-	TRBD1	TRBJ2-5	TGTGCCAGCAGGGGACAGGGACGAGAGACCCAGTACTTC	CASRGQGRETQYF
TRBV4-2	-	TRBD2	TRBJ2-3	TGTGCCAGCAGCCGTCGATCCGGGACTAGCGGGGGGGCGAGCACAGATACGCAGTATTTT	CASSRRSGTSGGASTDTQYF
TRBV5-5	-	-	TRBJ1-3	TGTGCCAGCAGCAAGGACGGAAACACCATATATTTT	CASSKDGNTIYF
TRBV5-1	-	TRBD1	TRBJ1-1	TGCGCCAGCAGCATCCAGGGGGAACTAGCTTTCTTT	CASSIQGELAFF
TRBV28	-	-	TRBJ1-4	TGTGCCAGCAGTTTTAGCCAGGGGATTGAAAAACTGTTTTTT	CASSFSQGIEKLFF
TRBV5-1	-	-	TRBJ2-5	TGCGCCAGCAGCTTTTCCAGCTTCCAAGAGACCCAGTACTTC	CASSFSSFQETQYF
TRBV6-5	-	-	TRBJ1-2	TGTGCCAGCAGTTCTTCAGGCGAGCACTATTATGGCTACACCTTC	CASSSSGEHYYGYTF
TRBV29-1	-	-	TRBJ1-2	TGCAGCGGCAAACAGGGTTATGGCTACACCTTC	CSGKQGYGYTF
TRBV28	-	-	TRBJ1-2	TGTGCCAGCATGCAAGGGGCGTCGTATGGCTACACCTTC	CASMQGASYGYTF
TRBV23-1	-	TRBD1	TRBJ2-5	TGCGACGCGGACAGGCAAAGCCAACAAGAGACCCAGTACTTC	CDADRQSQQETQYF